The 8 T cell receptor beta chains in this list originate from one sample, sequenced in a study of beta chain features in type 1 diabetes. Notes on the study in general: Shorter TCRB CDR3s, moderately but significantly so, marked every one of the four CD4+ subsets in Type 1 diabetes patients.

The investigators reverse transcribed all of the isolated RNA, so they sequenced expressed TCRB transcripts. The data were produced by immunoSEQ multiplex PCR, yet TCRdb's version contains in-frame clones alone and is incomplete. The profile shows 500,000 to 650,000 clones, 12% of them singletons. The antigens for these receptors are not known. Sample: naive CD4+ T cells from blood. The source of these receptors is a man younger than 40 with type 1 diabetes.

The V gene is TRBV15, the J gene TRBJ1-5; 10 bases line up with TRBD1. The junction had 3 bases not matched to a gene; V was cut back by 4 bases and J by 3 bases. The germline gives CDR1 LNHNV, CDR2 YYDKDF (reference sequence). The CDR3 consists of 15 residues. CDR3 DNA sequence: TGTGCCACCAGCACCGGGACAGGGGACAATCAGCCCCAGCATTTT. Translated, it gives CATSTGTGDNQPQHF.

V usage is TRBV7-9 and J usage is TRBJ1-2, with D perhaps TRBD1 (5 bases). The germline V and J ends were trimmed by 2 bases and 4 bases, with 17 bases remaining between them. The CDR3 runs to 16 residues. CDR1 SEHNR and CDR2 FQNEAQ come from the germline V gene (reference sequence). The CDR3 bases are TGTGCCAGCAGCTTAATAGCGAGGCAGGACATCTATGGCTACACCTTC. It specifies CASSLIARQDIYGYTF. Based on the CDR3 plus reference TRBV7-9 and TRBJ1-2, the full variable domain is DTGVSQNPRHKITKRGQNVTFRCDPISEHNRLYWYRQTLGQGPEFLTYFQNEAQLEKSRLLSDRFSAERPKGSFSTLEIQRTEQGDSAMYLCASSLIARQDIYGYTFGSGTRLTVV.

This clone was observed a few times. The V gene is TRBV13, the J gene TRBJ1-1; 9 nucleotides align to TRBD1. Germline CDR1 reads PRHDT; CDR2 reads FYEKMQ (reference sequence). The CDR3 spans 15 residues. The V and J ends lost 2 bases and 5 bases, in that order; junction bases with no gene match: 6. The CDR3 DNA reads as TGTGCCAGCAGCTTACCTCAAGGACAGGGGACTGAAGCTTTCTTT. It translates to CASSLPQGQGTEAFF.

There are a few counts of this clone. This chain connects TRBV27 to TRBJ2-5; D uncertain. Trimming removed 5 bases from V and 0 bases from J, with 4 bases in between. Germline V lookup: CDR1 MNHEY, CDR2 SMNVEV (reference sequence). The CDR3 has 12 amino acids. In nucleotides, the CDR3 is TGTGCCAGCAGTAGGTACCAAGAGACCCAGTACTTC. It specifies CASSRYQETQYF.

The chain employs TRBV7-2 and TRBJ1-6, with TRBD1 matching over 8 bases. Unmatched junction bases numbered 4, after V lost 8 bases and J lost 7 bases. The germline CDR1 and CDR2 sequences are SGHTA and FQGNSA. The length of the CDR3 is 13 residues. In nucleotides, the CDR3 is TGTGCCAGCCAGGGGGCGCGAAATTCACCCCTCCACTTT. Its protein product is CASQGARNSPLHF.

The chain is built from TRBV7-2 and TRBJ2-1; TRBD2 matches at 9 bases. CDR1 and CDR2 (germline): SGHTA, FQGNSA. The CDR3 extends over 16 amino acids. After removal of 5 bases from V and 8 bases from J, the junction contained 13 bases not matched to a gene. CDR3 region: CASSPRVSGGGDEQFF. CDR3 coding DNA: TGTGCCAGCAGCCCCCGAGTTAGCGGGGGTGGGGATGAGCAGTTCTTC.

This clone was detected only a few times. The chain employs TRBV15 and TRBJ2-7; D is possibly TRBD2 (5 bases). CDR3 length: 13 residues. Germline V gene data show CDR1 as LNHNV and CDR2 as YYDKDF (reference sequence). V was trimmed by 0 bases and J by 7 bases, leaving 10 bases between them. The CDR3 here is CATSRDLSGEQYF. CDR3 in DNA: TGTGCCACCAGCAGAGATCTTTCGGGAGAGCAGTACTTC.

With respect to this clone: A much larger clone is a single base away; this may be a read error. The V call is TRBV7-2, the J call TRBJ2-1, with D hard to call. CDR1 SGHTA and CDR2 FQGNSA come from the germline V gene. The CDR3 spans 11 residues. V lost 5 bases and J lost 2, with 1 base in between. This chain's CDR3 is CASSAYNEQFF. The CDR3 region has the DNA TGTGCCAGCAGCGCCTACAATGAGCAGTTCTTC.